Included here is one T cell receptor (beta chain) sequence, with context. Its antigen is as yet unknown. After removal of 3 bases from V and 6 bases from J, the junction contained 8 bases not matched to a gene. The CDR3 loop spans 16 amino acids. These data belong to a study of blood T cells in healthy people across ages. Whole-study context: Capture by template switching was about one barcoded beta molecule per two T cells.

Together with a sample-barcoded 5' primer, a J-beta primer mix was included in a second PCR lasting about 7 to 12 cycles. Using its own MiXCR run on the 5' RACE reads, TCRdb lists one record per CDR3 protein. The sample records about 640,000 distinct CDR3 sequences, around 54% being singletons. The study, taken as a whole, reports: With unsorted PBMCs, a conclusive comparison of naive versus antigen-experienced cells was not possible. Investigators treated diversity estimates from one million T cells as underestimates.

The rearrangement joins TRBV12-3 or TRBV12-4 to TRBJ2-1; 10 bases align to TRBD1. The material sequenced was blood. The receptor was derived from a man between 60 and 70 years old in good health. In nucleotides, the CDR3 is TGTGCCAGCAGTTTGCGCCGGGACAGGGGATTCAATGAGCAGTTCTTC. Protein sequence: CASSLRRDRGFNEQFF.